This TCR beta chain was profiled in a study of cytomegalovirus exposure and HLA in healthy donors. Study-wide context: The same platform was used for the 130 or so validation repertoires and the approximately 670 first-cohort repertoires, a later analysis reported. Overall study results and limits: In vitro, three CMV-associated chains proved specific for CMV antigens.

Concerning this clone itself: Its target is not known.

The V gene end was trimmed by 6 bases and the J gene end by 2 bases; junction bases not matched to a gene: 4. The CDR3 extends over 15 amino acids. Germline V lookup: CDR1 MNHEY, CDR2 SVGAGI. Clones were sequenced by immunoSEQ multiplex PCR, and TCRdb holds only the in-frame ones, with some missing. The data hold about 120,000 clones, with about 83% observed a single time. Material: PBMCs. The receptor was derived from a man aged 18 to 29 in good health and CMV-seronegative. The genes are TRBV6-5 and TRBJ1-5, with TRBD1 matching over 10 bases. The CDR3: CASSLTGGGNQPQHF. Written as DNA, the CDR3 is TGTGCCAGCAGCTTGACAGGGGGCGGCAATCAGCCCCAGCATTTT.